Below are 27 T cell receptor beta chains sequenced from a single sample in a study of T-cell reconstitution after alpha-beta-depleted transplantation in children. Unique molecular identifiers were built into the TCRbeta library. Using its own MiXCR run on the PCR reads, TCRdb lists one record per CDR3 protein. The table shows hundreds of thousands of distinct CDR3 sequences, with 15% to 20% occurring only once. The sequencing used PBMCs, mostly from graft donor cells, collected 360 days after TCRalphabeta/CD19-depleted stem cell transplant. Receptors originate from a male patient aged 2 to 9 who had a stem cell transplant for acute lymphoblastic leukemia, so the T cells may come from the graft donor.

A few counts support this clonotype. The rearrangement uses TRBV20-1 and TRBJ2-7; 13 positions match TRBD2. Germline V gene sequence: CDR1 DFQATT, CDR2 SNEGSKA (reference sequence). V gave up 6 bases and J gave up 2 bases; unmatched junction bases: 10. The CDR3 extends over 16 amino acids. The CDR3 bases are TGCAGTGCCATAGGTAGGACTAGCGGGAGTGCCTACGAGCAGTACTTC. Translation gives CSAIGRTSGSAYEQYF.

The CDR3 region is CASSYLPRGLYNEQFF. CDR3 DNA: TGTGCCAGCAGTTACCTCCCGCGGGGGCTCTACAATGAGCAGTTCTTC. The chain combines TRBV6-2 or TRBV6-3 with TRBJ2-1; weak D call: TRBD2 (7 bases). Trimming left V 2 bases short and J 3 bases short, with 14 bases between. The CDR3 is 16 residues long. The germline CDR1 and CDR2 sequences are MNHEY and SVGEGT.

This clonotype has a handful of counts. The rearrangement uses TRBV6-5 and TRBJ2-7; 9 bases are a match to TRBD1. This CDR3 has 15 amino acids. Unmatched junction bases numbered 7, after V lost 4 bases and J lost 3 bases. CDR1 and CDR2 (germline): MNHEY, SVGAGI. The CDR3 is CASSFPPGQGYEQYF. The CDR3 DNA is TGTGCCAGCAGTTTTCCTCCGGGACAGGGCTACGAGCAGTACTTC.

The J gene is TRBJ2-1, the V gene TRBV5-4, with a tentative D call TRBD2 (5 bases). Trimming stripped 5 bases from V and 0 bases from J, with 12 bases between. Germline lookup yields CDR1 SGHNT and CDR2 YYREEE (reference sequence). CDR3 length: 15 amino acids. The CDR3 DNA follows: TGTGCCAGCAGATTAGACTATTTCTCCTACAATGAGCAGTTCTTC. Amino acid sequence: CASRLDYFSYNEQFF.

V is TRBV7-2 and J is TRBJ2-7, with 9 bases fitting TRBD1. In germline, CDR1 is SGHTA, CDR2 FQGNSA. J lost 0 bases, V lost 5 bases, and 5 bases had no gene match. This CDR3 is built from 15 residues. The CDR3 DNA follows: TGTGCCAGCAGCCAAGGACAGGGGTTCTCCTACGAGCAGTACTTC. Encoded protein: CASSQGQGFSYEQYF. The whole variable domain, filled in from reference TRBV7-2 and TRBJ2-7, reads GAGVSQSPSNKVTEKGKDVELRCDPISGHTALYWYRQSLGQGLEFLIYFQGNSAPDKSGLPSDRFSAERTGGSVSTLTIQRTQQEDSAVYLCASSQGQGFSYEQYFGPGTRLTVT.

The CDR3 loop is CASSQDWGLGLNTGELFF. The CDR3 nucleotides are TGCGCCAGCAGCCAAGATTGGGGACTAGGCTTAAACACCGGGGAGCTGTTTTTT. V is TRBV4-3 and J is TRBJ2-2, with 8 nucleotides matching TRBD2. The V gene end was trimmed by 0 bases and the J gene end by 2 bases; junction bases not matched to a gene: 8. From germline, CDR1 is LGHNA and CDR2 YSLEER. This CDR3 has 18 residues.

Worth noting for this clonotype: Since a much larger clone is just one base distant, this may be a read error. No conserved phenylalanine or tryptophan ends this CDR3, so it is likely a read error. The V gene is TRBV29-1, the J gene TRBJ1-1; no definite D call. The V end lost 4 bases, the J end lost 1 base, and 7 bases lay between the germline ends. CDR1 is SQVTM, CDR2 ANQGSEA, per germline. There are 12 residues in the CDR3. In DNA form, the CDR3 reads TGCAGCGTTGGGGCTCGGAACACTGAAGCTTTCTAT. Translated: CSVGARNTEAFY.

This clonotype was detected only a few times. The chain has TRBV12-3 or TRBV12-4 and TRBJ1-1; tentatively, D is TRBD1 (6 bases). Trimming pared 7 bases from V and 2 bases from J, leaving 23 bases between. The CDR3 runs 17 residues. Written as DNA, the CDR3 is TGTGCCAGCACTCCCCGAGGGGGGCTCCGCCTCAACACTGAAGCTTTCTTT. It is translated as CASTPRGGLRLNTEAFF.

The chain couples TRBV5-4 to TRBJ1-5, with D maybe TRBD1 (6 bases). The germline V and J ends were trimmed by 2 bases and 9 bases, with 15 bases remaining between them. This CDR3 region has 14 residues. The V gene's germline CDR1 is SGHNT and CDR2 YYREEE (reference sequence). CDR3 sequence reads: CASSLQGSSGPQHF. The DNA for the CDR3 is TGTGCCAGCAGCTTACAGGGATCCTCCGGGCCCCAGCATTTT.

Only a few counts were recorded for this clonotype. The chain combines TRBV4-1 with TRBJ2-5, with 7 bases that match TRBD2. The CDR3 has 14 amino acids. The J segment lost 4 bases and the V segment lost 5 bases, leaving 7 bases of the junction unmatched. The germline V gene has CDR1 MGHRA and CDR2 YSYEKL. CDR3 nucleotide sequence: TGCGCCAGCAGCTTTAGCACTAGCGTAGAGACCCAGTACTTC. Translating gives CASSFSTSVETQYF.

The rearrangement links TRBV10-3 to TRBJ2-1, with 9 positions matching TRBD2. The junction had 6 bases not matched to a gene; V was cut back by 4 bases and J by 5 bases. Per germline, CDR1 ENHRY and CDR2 SYGVKD. The length of the CDR3 is 15 residues. CDR3 sequence reads: CAISVSSGTDNEQFF. DNA for the CDR3: TGTGCCATCAGTGTGTCTAGCGGGACGGACAATGAGCAGTTCTTC.

This clonotype was seen only a few times. V gene TRBV27 combines with J gene TRBJ2-1; TRBD2 matches at 10 bases. The CDR3 totals 19 residues. Germline lookup yields CDR1 MNHEY and CDR2 SMNVEV (reference sequence). V dropped 6 bases and J dropped 5; count of bases not matched to a gene: 19. The chain's CDR3 is CASRALAGSYLVINNEQFF. DNA for the CDR3: TGTGCCAGCAGGGCACTAGCGGGATCATATTTGGTCATTAACAATGAGCAGTTCTTC.

About this clonotype itself: Germline and junction disagree at one end, which may indicate a read error. V gene TRBV7-9 combines with J gene TRBJ2-3; TRBD1 matches 8 bases. Germline loops: CDR1 SEHNR, CDR2 FQNEAQ (reference sequence). The length of the CDR3 is 17 residues. The DNA for the CDR3 is TGTGCCAGCAGCTCGTCCCGGACAGGGCCTCCCGCAGATTCGCAGTATTTT. This codes for CASSSSRTGPPADSQYF. The full variable domain, completed using reference TRBV7-9 and TRBJ2-3, is DTGVSQNPRHKITKRGQNVTFRCDPISEHNRLYWYRQTLGQGPEFLTYFQNEAQLEKSRLLSDRFSAERPKGSFSTLEIQRTEQGDSAMYLCASSSSRTGPPADSQYFGPGTRLTVL.

This clonotype was recorded at least ten times. The chain combines TRBV7-2 with TRBJ2-1; perhaps D is TRBD1 or TRBD2 (7 bases each). There are 15 residues in the CDR3. Trimming took off 5 bases at V and 10 bases at J, with 21 bases between the two ends. Per the germline V gene, CDR1 is SGHTA and CDR2 is FQGNSA. DNA for the CDR3: TGTGCCAGCAGCCTCTTTGAAAGACAGGGAGGGGAGCAGTTCTTC. It codes for CASSLFERQGGEQFF.

This clonotype appeared a few times. The J gene is TRBJ2-1, the V gene TRBV29-1, with D possibly called TRBD1 or TRBD2 (5 bases each). The germline gives CDR1 SQVTM, CDR2 ANQGSEA. V lost 7 bases and J 0 bases, leaving 25 bases between the germline ends. The CDR3 sequence is 18 residues long. CDR3 in amino acids: CSAPSGRTGLSSYNEQFF. CDR3 nucleotide sequence: TGCAGCGCTCCCTCGGGGCGTACGGGATTAAGCTCCTACAATGAGCAGTTCTTC.

V is TRBV28 and J is TRBJ2-1; 10 nucleotides line up with TRBD2. CDR3 size: 16 residues. Germline CDR1 reads MDHEN; CDR2 reads SYDVKM. V gave up 5 bases and J gave up 6 bases; unmatched junction bases: 10. DNA of the CDR3: TGTGCCAGCAGTACCCCGGGTAGCGGGAGGCCCAATGAGCAGTTCTTC. Its translation is CASSTPGSGRPNEQFF.

This clonotype came up a few times. CDR3 bases: TGTGCCAGCAGTTTCCCACCCCGCGGGACAGTCTCCTACGAGCAGTACTTC. Its translation: CASSFPPRGTVSYEQYF. The J gene is TRBJ2-7, the V gene TRBV28, with D possibly matching TRBD1 (7 bases). V dropped 3 bases and J dropped 0 bases, with 18 bases sitting between them. This CDR3 is built from 17 residues. CDR1 MDHEN and CDR2 SYDVKM come from the germline V gene.

The chain has TRBV6-2 or TRBV6-3 and TRBJ2-1; D call uncertain. Trimming shortened V by 2 bases and J by 8 bases, and 4 bases separated the two germline ends. Germline assignment: CDR1 MNHEY and CDR2 SVGEGT. The CDR3 is 11 amino acids. The CDR3 reads CASSYDYEQFF. DNA of the CDR3: TGTGCCAGCAGTTACGACTATGAGCAGTTCTTC.

Only a few counts were recorded for this clonotype. V and J are TRBV20-1 and TRBJ1-3, with D perhaps matching TRBD1 (6 bases). V was trimmed by 4 bases and J by 8 bases, leaving 15 bases between them. Germline CDR1 is DFQATT and CDR2 is SNEGSKA (reference sequence). The CDR3 covers 13 residues. The CDR3 protein is CSATPTGLHTIYF. The CDR3 DNA reads TGCAGTGCTACTCCGACAGGATTACACACCATATATTTT.

This chain joins TRBV5-5 and TRBJ2-3; 10 nucleotides match TRBD1. Trimming at V came to 0 bases and at J to 6 bases, leaving 7 bases not matched to a gene. The CDR3 runs to 16 residues. Looked up from germline, CDR1 is SGHKS and CDR2 is YYEKEE (reference sequence). This CDR3 reads CASSLVPGQGRDTQYF. The CDR3 coding sequence is TGTGCCAGCAGCTTGGTTCCGGGACAGGGGCGGGATACGCAGTATTTT. Based on the CDR3 plus reference TRBV5-5 and TRBJ2-3, the full variable domain is DAGVTQSPTHLIKTRGQQVTLRCSPISGHKSVSWYQQVLGQGPQFIFQYYEKEERGRGNFPDRFSARQFPNYSSELNVNALLLGDSALYLCASSLVPGQGRDTQYFGPGTRLTVL.

This clonotype was seen a handful of times. The rearrangement uses TRBV20-1 and TRBJ1-6, with TRBD1 matching over 7 bases. The CDR3 runs to 15 residues. The germline gives CDR1 DFQATT, CDR2 SNEGSKA (reference sequence). V shed 2 bases and J 7 bases; nucleotides not matched to a gene: 8. The CDR3 spells CSARSPGQLNSPLHF. The CDR3 bases are TGCAGTGCTAGATCCCCGGGACAGTTGAATTCACCCCTCCACTTT.

There are many counts of this clonotype. The chain has TRBV12-3 or TRBV12-4 and TRBJ1-2; TRBD1 matches at 8 bases. The CDR3 is 13 residues long. Trimming cost V 5 bases and J 4 bases; bases outside gene matches: 3. CDR3 nucleotides: TGTGCCAGCAGTCAGGGGGCGACCTATGGCTACACCTTC. Translating it yields CASSQGATYGYTF.

The chain recombines TRBV4-3 with TRBJ1-5; D might be TRBD1 (6 bases). Per the germline V gene, CDR1 is LGHNA and CDR2 is YSLEER. V was pared by 3 bases and J by 2 bases, with 8 bases between. The CDR3 is 14 amino acids. In nucleotides, the CDR3 is TGCGCCAGCAGCCATAACAGGGGCAATCAGCCCCAGCATTTT. Translation gives CASSHNRGNQPQHF.

This clonotype was recorded many times. This chain links TRBV29-1 with TRBJ2-3, with 7 bases identical to TRBD1. Germline V gives CDR1 SQVTM, CDR2 ANQGSEA. V lost 5 bases, J lost 15 bases, and 14 bases stayed unmatched. This CDR3 region has 12 residues. The CDR3 region has the DNA TGCAGCGTTCTAGGTTCGACAGGGCTTGGATATTTT. Residues: CSVLGSTGLGYF.

This clonotype was detected a few times. The chain combines TRBV20-1 with TRBJ2-7; D may be TRBD1 (7 bases). Germline V CDR1 and CDR2: DFQATT, SNEGSKA (reference sequence). Trimming left V 7 bases short and J 7 bases short, with 17 bases between. CDR3 length: 12 residues. DNA of the CDR3: TGCAGTGTGGCCAGGGGGGACACGGAGCAGTACTTC. Its protein is CSVARGDTEQYF.

J is TRBJ2-1 and V is TRBV5-1; D is undetermined. The CDR3 runs to 12 residues. Trimming stripped 4 bases from V and 8 bases from J, with 10 bases between. In germline, CDR1 is SGHRS, CDR2 YFSETQ. This CDR3 is CASSPFLDEQFF. For the CDR3, the DNA is TGCGCCAGCAGCCCTTTCCTGGATGAGCAGTTCTTC.

This clonotype has a count of ten or more. The V and J genes are TRBV29-1 and TRBJ2-1; D is ambiguous. This CDR3 region has 10 residues. The ends were cut back, 3 bases at V and 8 bases at J, with 5 bases in the middle. CDR1 and CDR2 (germline): SQVTM, ANQGSEA. CDR3 in amino acids: CSVEVHEQFF. In nucleotides, the CDR3 is TGCAGCGTTGAGGTCCATGAGCAGTTCTTC.